Listed below are T cell receptor beta chains from one sample, sequenced in a study of Graves' ophthalmopathy and Graves' hyperthyroidism. TCRdb redid the calling of the multiplex PCR reads with MiXCR, one entry per CDR3 protein. The table lists 650,000 to 900,000 distinct CDR3 sequences, 35% to 50% of them singletons. The material sequenced was peripheral blood. The origin of the receptors is an adult man with Graves' ophthalmopathy. Both conserved end residues are part of each CDR3. A D gene is named only where the DNA matches it firmly. The listing skips clone size in some rows; elsewhere it reads once, few, many or a size class.

V gene: TRBV7-9
J gene: TRBJ1-2
CDR3 length: 15
clone size: few
D gene: NA
CDR3 protein: CASSLGGGINYGYTF
CDR3 DNA: TGTGCCAGCAGCTTAGGGGGGGGCATTAACTATGGCTACACCTTC

V gene: TRBV19
J gene: TRBJ2-6
CDR3 length: 18
clone size: NA
D gene: TRBD2
CDR3 protein: CASSIRSSGSTGANVLTF
CDR3 DNA: TGTGCCAGTAGTATCAGGTCTAGCGGGAGTACAGGGGCCAACGTCCTGACTTTC

V gene: TRBV7-9
J gene: TRBJ1-1
CDR3 length: 15
clone size: many
D gene: NA
CDR3 protein: CASTPPQGSDTEAFF
CDR3 DNA: TGTGCCAGCACCCCCCCTCAGGGGAGTGACACTGAAGCTTTCTTT

V gene: TRBV20-1
J gene: TRBJ1-1
CDR3 length: 13
clone size: NA
D gene: NA
CDR3 protein: CSARVGRGTEAFF
CDR3 DNA: TGCAGTGCTAGAGTGGGGAGGGGGACTGAAGCTTTCTTT

V gene: TRBV7-2
J gene: TRBJ1-5
CDR3 length: 14
clone size: few
D gene: NA
CDR3 protein: CASSSNRGNQPQHF
CDR3 DNA: TGTGCCAGCAGCTCGAACAGAGGCAATCAGCCCCAGCATTTT

V gene: TRBV11-2
J gene: TRBJ2-5
CDR3 length: 10
clone size: NA
D gene: NA
CDR3 protein: CASSLGHQYF
CDR3 DNA: TGTGCCAGCAGCTTAGGTCACCAGTACTTC

V gene: TRBV14
J gene: TRBJ2-6
CDR3 length: 19
clone size: few
D gene: TRBD2
CDR3 protein: CASSPARLAGVGGANVLTF
CDR3 DNA: TGTGCCAGCAGCCCCGCACGACTAGCGGGAGTCGGTGGGGCCAACGTCCTGACTTTC

V gene: TRBV6-6
J gene: TRBJ1-2
CDR3 length: 15
clone size: NA
D gene: NA
CDR3 protein: CASATLGVANYGYTF
CDR3 DNA: TGTGCCAGCGCAACCCTCGGGGTAGCTAACTATGGCTACACCTTC

V gene: TRBV29-1
J gene: TRBJ2-7
CDR3 length: 13
clone size: NA
D gene: NA
CDR3 protein: CSVAGTSSYEQYF
CDR3 DNA: TGCAGCGTCGCCGGGACCAGCTCCTACGAGCAGTACTTC

V gene: TRBV7-9
J gene: TRBJ2-7
CDR3 length: 14
clone size: few
D gene: TRBD2
CDR3 protein: CASSVELAGERQYF
CDR3 DNA: TGTGCCAGCAGCGTTGAACTAGCGGGAGAAAGGCAGTACTTC

V gene: TRBV7-3
J gene: TRBJ2-5
CDR3 length: 14
clone size: many
D gene: NA
CDR3 protein: CASSLHRVGETQYF
CDR3 DNA: TGTGCCAGCAGCCTCCACAGGGTCGGAGAGACCCAGTACTTC

V gene: TRBV6-5
J gene: TRBJ2-7
CDR3 length: 13
clone size: NA
D gene: NA
CDR3 protein: CASSREVAYEQYF
CDR3 DNA: TGTGCCAGCAGTAGGGAGGTTGCCTACGAGCAGTACTTC

V gene: TRBV14
J gene: TRBJ1-1
CDR3 length: 15
clone size: NA
D gene: TRBD1
CDR3 protein: CASSHRRGTGTEAFF
CDR3 DNA: TGTGCCAGCAGCCACCGGAGGGGGACAGGGACTGAAGCTTTCTTT

V gene: TRBV20-1
J gene: TRBJ2-7
CDR3 length: 14
clone size: few
D gene: TRBD2
CDR3 protein: CSARDLAETYEQYF
CDR3 DNA: TGCAGTGCTAGAGATCTAGCGGAGACCTACGAGCAGTACTTC

V gene: TRBV5-1
J gene: TRBJ2-2
CDR3 length: 15
clone size: NA
D gene: NA
CDR3 protein: CASSFSGDHTGELFF
CDR3 DNA: TGCGCCAGCAGCTTTTCGGGGGACCACACCGGGGAGCTGTTTTTT

V gene: TRBV15
J gene: TRBJ1-5
CDR3 length: 14
clone size: many
D gene: NA
CDR3 protein: CATSRGQVNQPQHF
CDR3 DNA: TGTGCCACCAGCAGGGGACAAGTGAATCAGCCCCAGCATTTT

V gene: TRBV20-1
J gene: TRBJ2-5
CDR3 length: 13
clone size: few
D gene: NA
CDR3 protein: CSARLGGLSSQYF
CDR3 DNA: TGCAGTGCTAGATTGGGCGGGCTATCGTCCCAGTACTTC

V gene: TRBV27
J gene: TRBJ2-2
CDR3 length: 15
clone size: NA
D gene: NA
CDR3 protein: CASSLFGQFTGELVF
CDR3 DNA: TGTGCCAGCAGTTTATTTGGCCAGTTCACCGGGGAGCTGGTTTTT

V gene: TRBV19
J gene: TRBJ2-1
CDR3 length: 14
clone size: NA
D gene: TRBD1
CDR3 protein: CASSMGVGTGEQFF
CDR3 DNA: TGTGCCAGTAGTATGGGGGTGGGGACAGGTGAGCAGTTCTTC

V gene: TRBV25-1
J gene: TRBJ1-1
CDR3 length: 14
clone size: NA
D gene: NA
CDR3 protein: CASTGGRLGTEAFF
CDR3 DNA: TGTGCCAGCACGGGGGGACGTTTAGGCACTGAAGCTTTCTTT

V gene: TRBV7-2
J gene: TRBJ2-2
CDR3 length: 14
clone size: NA
D gene: TRBD2
CDR3 protein: CASGRLAGFGELFF
CDR3 DNA: TGTGCCAGCGGCAGACTAGCGGGATTCGGGGAGCTGTTTTTT

V gene: TRBV9
J gene: TRBJ1-6
CDR3 length: 15
clone size: NA
D gene: TRBD1
CDR3 protein: CASSRATGVGSPLHF
CDR3 DNA: TGTGCCAGCAGCCGAGCGACAGGGGTAGGCTCACCCCTCCACTTT

V gene: TRBV10-3
J gene: TRBJ1-4
CDR3 length: 18
clone size: NA
D gene: NA
CDR3 protein: CASSPQPKGPYRREKLFF
CDR3 DNA: TGTGCCAGCAGTCCTCAACCAAAAGGACCATATCGGAGGGAAAAACTGTTTTTT

V gene: TRBV25-1
J gene: TRBJ2-7
CDR3 length: 16
clone size: NA
D gene: NA
CDR3 protein: CASSARAGASSYEQYF
CDR3 DNA: TGTGCCAGCAGTGCTAGGGCCGGGGCCAGCTCCTACGAGCAGTACTTC

V gene: TRBV5-6
J gene: TRBJ2-7
CDR3 length: 15
clone size: few
D gene: NA
CDR3 protein: CASSVDISSSYEQYF
CDR3 DNA: TGTGCCAGCAGCGTGGACATTTCGAGCTCCTACGAGCAGTACTTC

V gene: TRBV19
J gene: TRBJ2-7
CDR3 length: 15
clone size: NA
D gene: TRBD1
CDR3 protein: CASSISGTGVREQYF
CDR3 DNA: TGTGCCAGTAGTATCTCCGGGACAGGGGTACGCGAGCAGTACTTC

V gene: TRBV10-3
J gene: TRBJ2-7
CDR3 length: 15
clone size: few
D gene: NA
CDR3 protein: CAISESLGQSYEQYF
CDR3 DNA: TGTGCCATCAGTGAGTCGTTAGGACAGAGCTACGAGCAGTACTTC

V gene: TRBV15
J gene: TRBJ1-3
CDR3 length: 17
clone size: many
D gene: NA
CDR3 protein: CATSRVARADSGNTIYF
CDR3 DNA: TGTGCCACCAGCAGAGTGGCTAGGGCAGACTCTGGAAACACCATATATTTT

V gene: TRBV5-5
J gene: TRBJ1-1
CDR3 length: 14
clone size: NA
D gene: NA
CDR3 protein: CASSPVSRNTEAFF
CDR3 DNA: TGTGCCAGCAGCCCTGTGAGCAGAAACACTGAAGCTTTCTTT

V gene: TRBV5-1
J gene: TRBJ2-7
CDR3 length: 11
clone size: NA
D gene: NA
CDR3 protein: CASSLEGARYF
CDR3 DNA: TGCGCCAGCAGCTTGGAGGGAGCTCGGTACTTC

V gene: TRBV9
J gene: TRBJ2-5
CDR3 length: 15
clone size: few
D gene: NA
CDR3 protein: CASSVVPGLQETQYF
CDR3 DNA: TGTGCCAGCAGCGTAGTGCCGGGACTTCAAGAGACCCAGTACTTC

V gene: TRBV6-5
J gene: TRBJ1-2
CDR3 length: 14
clone size: NA
D gene: NA
CDR3 protein: CASSYGGINYGYTF
CDR3 DNA: TGTGCCAGCAGTTACGGGGGGATTAACTATGGCTACACCTTC

V gene: TRBV7-2
J gene: TRBJ1-1
CDR3 length: 14
clone size: many
D gene: TRBD1
CDR3 protein: CASSLHRGPNEAFF
CDR3 DNA: TGTGCCAGCAGCTTACACAGGGGCCCAAACGAAGCTTTCTTT

V gene: TRBV7-2
J gene: TRBJ2-7
CDR3 length: 14
clone size: NA
D gene: TRBD1
CDR3 protein: CASSLGDRGWEQYF
CDR3 DNA: TGTGCCAGCAGCTTGGGGGACAGGGGGTGGGAGCAGTACTTC